This T cell receptor (beta chain) originates from a study of persistence of HIV-infected CD4 T cells (dated by TCRdb to the early 2020s). For the study in its entirety: The median time participants had been on suppressive ART was over seven years. Proviral sequencing was used to assess clonality among infected cells, whereas TCRbeta sequencing gauged the clonality of all cells within each sorted population. In the cross-participant TCR cluster analysis, roughly eight participants were included for CMV and more than 5 participants were included for Gag. Peripheral blood samples of up to roughly 180 mL were collected at multiple time points, except for a couple of participants, who underwent leukapheresis at a single time point. The study isolated CMV- and HIV-1 Gag-responding CD4+ T cells from ART-treated individuals to examine antigen-driven clonal expansion of HIV-1-infected cells.

What the authors observed across the whole study: Few individuals were included in the study, and only a limited range of antigens was tested. TCRbeta richness in CMV- and Gag-responding cells was significantly lower than in anti-CD3/anti-CD28-responding cells; CMV-responding cells had higher oligoclonality than CD3/CD28-stimulated and Gag-responding cells. Degenerate expanded CDR3beta sequences were enriched in antigen-responding cells, suggesting convergent selection of CD4+ responses to CMV and Gag. Within the same sorted populations, TCR oligoclonality correlated with proviral oligoclonality. Bulk TCR analyses could not be restricted to the rare CMV-responding cells that actually carried HIV-1 proviruses.

V sheds 9 bases and J sheds 3 bases, leaving 14 bases between their ends. From a lookup of the germline V gene (reference sequence), CDR1 and CDR2 are MNHEY and SMNVEV. The CDR3 goes from the cysteine to the phenylalanine over 14 residues. The retained sequence is limited to the CDR3, 42 bases, with the frame set at the first base. The sample's treatment or condition label, in plain terms: suppressive antiretroviral therapy. A pool of overlapping HIV-1 Gag 15-mer peptides was used at 0.9 to 1 ug per peptide per mL for cell stimulation. Responding CD4+ T cells were sorted by upregulation of both CD40 ligand and CD69. HIV-1-infected adults in whom suppressive ART had been started during chronic infection were enrolled as participants. Plasma HIV-1 RNA had been undetectable (below 50 copies/mL) in participants for at least 4 years. To be included, participants needed a CD4+ T cell count above 400 cells/uL and a positive CMV serology. Before stimulation, PBMCs were isolated using density centrifugation and depleted of CD8+ T cells. CD8-depleted PBMCs were stimulated for about 18 hours with anti-CD28/CD49d costimulation, CD40-blocking antibody and enfuvirtide to prevent new infections. Cell sorting was performed on a Beckman Coulter MoFlo Legacy or XDP sorter, and dead cells were excluded with propidium iodide. The QIAamp DNA Mini Kit was used for genomic DNA extraction from samples above one million cells, and the Quick-DNA Microprep Kit was used otherwise.

About this clone: It lacks a known antigen. The sample holds no much larger clone one base away, and base qualities are not on file.

The immunoSEQ hsTCRB assay version 4, run in survey mode, was used to sequence TCRbeta repertoires from genomic DNA. For TCRbeta sequencing, genomic DNA was diluted to approximately 9 ng/uL, with up to 1 ug used per sample. The study's own analysis went as follows. ImmunoSeq Analyzer 3.0 was used for analysis of TCRbeta data, and diversity was computed on productive nucleotide rearrangements. Using the Immunarch R package, the improved Chao index served to estimate lower-bound TCR diversity and the Gini coefficient served to estimate clonality. When different nucleotide rearrangements encoded the same CDR3beta amino acid sequence, each rearrangement was treated as a distinct clonotype. TCRbeta sequences significantly enriched in antigen-responding cells relative to anti-CD3/anti-CD28-activated cells were identified by differential abundance analysis. Using predicted peptide-MHC specificity as the basis, GLIPH2 grouped TCRs into clusters, both for each participant individually and for the merged data sets that combined participants. The table comes from immuneACCESS by way of TCRdb, which keeps in-frame sequences with V and J called. Part of the clones is missing from these tables; in studies checked, under half for an unresolved V gene and the rest for unknown reasons. Clone size and V and J calls were adopted from that table, with D and trimming inferred from the DNA. The sample table holds tens of thousands of clones, of which around 72% were seen once. Over 1.5% of the sample is in the top ten clones.

The rearrangement joined TRBV27 to TRBJ2-2; the D region possibly corresponds to TRBD1 (6 bases align). This specimen consisted of CD4+ T cells sorted from PBMCs after approximately 18-hour stimulation, obtained from a patient who received antiretroviral therapy. The sample's cell subset or site label is to be understood as: CD40L+CD69+ CD4 T cells responding to HIV-1 Gag peptides. This receptor was taken from an adult man with HIV who was CMV-seropositive. The CDR3 in this case is CASYATGYTGELFF. The bases read TGTGCCAGTTATGCCACAGGGTACACCGGGGAGCTGTTTTTT.